These 21 T cell receptor beta chains originate from one sample sequenced in a study of early T cells in non-severe SARS-CoV-2 infection. TCRdb re-analysed the 5' RACE reads in MiXCR, keeping a single row per CDR3 protein. The repertoire holds around 33,000 distinct CDR3 sequences, with around 6% as singletons. The sequenced material came from whole blood. The receptors here all came from an adult who was a healthcare worker with PCR-confirmed SARS-CoV-2 infection or an uninfected control (not recorded which).

This clonotype has a count of ten or more. The rearrangement joins TRBV4-3 to TRBJ2-7, with D perhaps TRBD2 (5 bases). The germline V gene has CDR1 LGHNA and CDR2 YSLEER. The CDR3 has 15 amino acids. V was shortened by 0 bases and J by 7 bases, with 16 bases between the two germline ends. DNA of the CDR3: TGCGCCAGCAGCCAAGACCTTCTAACCACGGGAGAGCAGTACTTC. This encodes CASSQDLLTTGEQYF.

This clonotype was seen ten or more times. V usage is TRBV6-5 and J usage is TRBJ2-3, with D unclear. The CDR3 spans 11 residues. Germline CDR1 reads MNHEY; CDR2 reads SVGAGI. The germline V and J ends were trimmed by 10 bases and 7 bases, with 12 bases remaining between them. CDR3 region: CATLDFNTQYF. CDR3 DNA: TGTGCCACCCTAGACTTCAATACGCAGTATTTT.

This clonotype appeared many times. The chain couples TRBV20-1 to TRBJ2-1, with D possibly matching TRBD1 (6 bases). The ends were cut back, 3 bases at V and 5 bases at J, with 17 bases in the middle. Germline values: CDR1 DFQATT, CDR2 SNEGSKA (reference sequence). This CDR3 is built from 15 residues. The CDR3 region has the DNA TGCAGTGCTAGCTCCTGGGGGCAGGGAAACAATGAGCAGTTCTTC. This translates into CSASSWGQGNNEQFF.

This clonotype was recorded many times. This chain joins TRBV10-3 and TRBJ2-7, with D unclear. Trimming took 0 bases from V and 3 from J, leaving 3 bases between them. From germline, CDR1 is ENHRY and CDR2 SYGVKD. The CDR3 is 12 amino acids. CDR3 sequence: CAISESGYEQYF. The DNA for the CDR3 is TGTGCCATCAGTGAGTCGGGCTACGAGCAGTACTTC.

Many counts were recorded for this clonotype. This sequence joins TRBV6-1 and TRBJ1-4, with a tentative D call TRBD1 (6 bases). The CDR3 consists of 14 residues. V lost 7 bases, J lost 4 bases, and 13 bases lay in between. Germline CDR1 MNHNS, CDR2 SASEGT. CDR3 sequence: CASTARTVNEKLFF. CDR3 DNA: TGTGCCAGCACGGCTAGGACAGTTAATGAAAAACTGTTTTTT.

This clonotype was observed at least ten times. The chain links TRBV9 to TRBJ2-1; D remains ambiguous. This CDR3 comprises 13 residues. CDR1 is SGDLS, CDR2 YYNGEE, per germline. The V and J ends lost 0 bases and 13 bases respectively, with 14 bases between them. CDR3 coding DNA: TGTGCCAGCAGCGTAGCCCCCGGCCCTAACCAGTTCTTC. Amino acid sequence: CASSVAPGPNQFF.

Details on this clonotype: A much larger clone is a single base away; this may be a read error. The gene calls are TRBV10-2 and TRBJ1-5, with D possibly TRBD1 on 6 matching bases. Germline V gene data show CDR1 as WSHSY and CDR2 as SAAADI. The CDR3 runs 14 residues. V dropped 0 bases and J dropped 11 bases, with 14 bases sitting between them. CDR3 residues: CASSESGGGTTQHF. CDR3 sequence (DNA): TGCGCCAGCAGTGAGTCAGGGGGGGGTACCACCCAGCATTTT.

This clonotype was seen many times. The J gene is TRBJ1-5, the V gene TRBV6-6; unclear D gene. From germline, CDR1 is MNHNY and CDR2 SVGAGI (reference sequence). The V end was cut by 6 bases, the J end by 7 bases, with 13 bases between. CDR3 size: 13 residues. Here the CDR3 DNA reads TGTGCCAGCAGGATTCCTGGCGGCCAGCCCCAGCATTTT. Protein product: CASRIPGGQPQHF.

This clonotype was counted ten times or more. This sequence joins TRBV11-3 and TRBJ2-1; the match to TRBD2 covers 10 bases. V lost 5 bases, J lost 7 bases, and 5 bases stayed unmatched. Germline V gene lookup returns CDR1 SGHNT and CDR2 YENEEA. The CDR3 consists of 14 residues. Here the CDR3 DNA reads TGTGCCAGCAGCGCGGGACTAGCGTCGAATGAGCAGTTCTTC. Translation: CASSAGLASNEQFF.

This clonotype was seen at least ten times. The chain joins TRBV3-1 to TRBJ1-1; maybe TRBD1 (5 bases). Trimming pared 4 bases from V and 1 base from J, leaving 10 bases between. The germline gives CDR1 LGHDT, CDR2 YNNKEL (reference sequence). This CDR3 spans 14 amino acids. Here the CDR3 reads CASSRGVGNTEAFF. DNA for the CDR3: TGTGCCAGCAGCCGGGGGGTTGGGAACACTGAAGCTTTCTTT.

This clonotype was seen at least ten times. The V call is TRBV2, the J call TRBJ2-5; D gene ambiguous. The germline V gene encodes CDR1 SNHLY and CDR2 FYNNEI. V was pared by 8 bases and J by 1 base, with 14 bases between. This CDR3 has 14 residues. The DNA of the CDR3 is TGTGCCAGCCTCCGTAGGAGTGGCCAAGAGACCCAGTACTTC. This gives the protein CASLRRSGQETQYF.

In its sample, this clonotype ranks as medium-sized. The genes are TRBV20-1 and TRBJ2-5; maybe TRBD1 (5 bases). The CDR3 consists of 14 residues. Germline values: CDR1 DFQATT, CDR2 SNEGSKA (reference sequence). The germline V and J ends were trimmed by 3 bases and 2 bases, with 13 bases remaining between them. The CDR3 DNA is TGCAGTGCTAGGGGGCTAAGCCTACAAGAGACCCAGTACTTC. Residues: CSARGLSLQETQYF.

This clonotype was observed at least ten times. This sequence joins TRBV6-6 and TRBJ2-1, with 9 bases aligning to TRBD2. From germline, CDR1 is MNHNY and CDR2 SVGAGI (reference sequence). Losses at the gene ends were 4 bases for V and 10 bases for J; bases not matched to a gene: 2. The CDR3 length is 12 residues. The CDR3 here is CASSFLAGEQFF. The DNA for the CDR3 is TGTGCCAGCAGTTTTCTAGCGGGGGAGCAGTTCTTC.

The sample holds many counts of this clonotype. The chain has TRBV30 and TRBJ2-1, with D perhaps TRBD2 (6 bases). V lost 3 bases, J lost 0 bases, and 6 bases lay in between. Germline CDR1 GTSNPN, CDR2 SVGIG (reference sequence). CDR3 length equals 13 residues. The CDR3 DNA reads as TGTGCCTGGAGCGGGAGCTCCTACAATGAGCAGTTCTTC. Translated: CAWSGSSYNEQFF.

This clonotype has ten or more counts. The rearrangement uses TRBV12-3 or TRBV12-4 and TRBJ2-5; TRBD2 aligns across 8 bases. With V trimmed by 5 bases and J by 1 base, 6 bases remained unmatched. This CDR3 region has 15 residues. CDR3: CASSRSGGLQETQYF. In DNA, the CDR3 is TGTGCCAGCAGTAGGAGCGGGGGCCTCCAAGAGACCCAGTACTTC.

The chain employs TRBV6-5 and TRBJ1-2, with D unclear. The CDR3 loop spans 15 amino acids. Trimming left V 6 bases short and J 5 bases short, with 19 bases between. Germline lookup yields CDR1 MNHEY and CDR2 SVGAGI. The CDR3 nucleotides read TGTGCCAGCAGCTATGGGATAACGGATCCATATGGCTACACCTTC. It translates to CASSYGITDPYGYTF.

This clonotype was found a few times. The rearrangement joins TRBV20-1 to TRBJ2-7; unclear D gene. Trimming pared 0 bases from V and 0 bases from J, leaving 9 bases between. The length of the CDR3 is 14 residues. Per germline, CDR1 DFQATT and CDR2 SNEGSKA (reference sequence). CDR3 nucleotide sequence: TGCAGTGCTAGAGATGCCCTTAGCTCCTACGAGCAGTACTTC. It encodes CSARDALSSYEQYF.

The table lists this clonotype with many counts. V gene TRBV29-1 combines with J gene TRBJ2-7; a weak D match, TRBD2 (5 bases). This CDR3 has 13 amino acids. V was shortened by 5 bases and J by 2 bases, with 13 bases between the two germline ends. The germline gives CDR1 SQVTM, CDR2 ANQGSEA. The CDR3 loop is CSVCRDSPYEQYF. The CDR3 DNA sequence: TGCAGCGTTTGTCGGGATTCCCCCTACGAGCAGTACTTC.

The chain recombines TRBV7-3 with TRBJ1-1; no reliable D call. Germline-derived CDR1 and CDR2 are SGHTA and FQGTGA. This CDR3 is built from 15 residues. V was shortened by 5 bases and J by 1 base, with 14 bases between the two germline ends. Here the CDR3 reads CASSPGPGRNTEAFF. For the CDR3, the DNA is TGTGCCAGCAGCCCAGGACCGGGCCGGAACACTGAAGCTTTCTTT.

This clonotype showed up many times. The gene calls are TRBV6-5 and TRBJ2-2; TRBD2 is a possible D gene (5 bases). The CDR3 is 12 amino acids. Trimming pared 6 bases from V and 3 bases from J, leaving 5 bases between. Per the germline V gene, CDR1 is MNHEY and CDR2 is SVGAGI. For the CDR3, the DNA is TGTGCCAGCAGCGGGGACACCGGGGAGCTGTTTTTT. Its translation is CASSGDTGELFF.

In this sample, this clonotype turned up many times. The genes are TRBV27 and TRBJ2-2; D might be TRBD1 or TRBD2, each matching 5 bases. V dropped 2 bases and J dropped 0 bases, with 13 bases sitting between them. The germline CDR1 and CDR2 sequences are MNHEY and SMNVEV (reference sequence). CDR3 length: 17 residues. CDR3 region: CASSLLSGTPNTGELFF. The CDR3 DNA reads TGTGCCAGCAGTTTACTATCAGGGACCCCGAACACCGGGGAGCTGTTTTTT.